These 21 T cell receptor beta chains came from one sample sequenced in a study of blood T cells in healthy people across ages. Then a second PCR, running about 6 to 12 cycles, was carried out with a sample-barcoded 5' primer and a J-beta primer mix. MiXCR was run by TCRdb on the 5' RACE reads, yielding one entry per CDR3 protein. The sample yields 800,000 to 950,000 distinct CDR3 sequences, around 49% seen once. Sample: blood. These receptors were collected from a man in his thirties or forties in good health.

The chain joins TRBV6-6 to TRBJ2-1; a possible D gene is TRBD1 (6 bases). V gave up 6 bases and J gave up 10 bases, with 22 bases separating them. This CDR3 has 15 amino acids. Germline CDR1 is MNHNY and CDR2 is SVGAGI (reference sequence). CDR3 loop: CASSVPRDMSREQFF. Here the CDR3 DNA reads TGTGCCAGCAGCGTCCCTCGGGACATGTCCAGAGAGCAGTTCTTC.

The chain joins TRBV18 to TRBJ2-7; TRBD2 aligns across 10 bases. Losses at the gene ends were 2 bases for V and 6 bases for J; bases not matched to a gene: 4. The CDR3 extends over 14 amino acids. CDR1 KGHSH and CDR2 LQKENI come from the germline V gene. CDR3 sequence: CASSPEAGGSEQYF. In DNA, the CDR3 is TGTGCCAGCTCACCAGAAGCGGGAGGGTCCGAGCAGTACTTC.

This clonotype has more than one count but fewer than ten. The V call is TRBV7-9, the J call TRBJ1-2; weak D call: TRBD1 (6 bases). V gave up 5 bases and J gave up 4 bases, with 17 bases separating them. This CDR3 contains 15 residues. Germline lookup yields CDR1 SEHNR and CDR2 FQNEAQ (reference sequence). CDR3: CASSPPDRLSYGYTF. CDR3 DNA: TGTGCCAGCAGCCCCCCGGACAGACTAAGCTATGGCTACACCTTC.

The chain joins TRBV3-1 to TRBJ2-3; 13 positions agree with TRBD2. The germline V gene has CDR1 LGHDT and CDR2 YNNKEL (reference sequence). V lost 5 bases to trimming and J lost 5 bases; unmatched junction nucleotides: 13. The length of the CDR3 is 18 residues. In DNA, the CDR3 is TGTGCCAGCAGCACCACTAGCGGGGGGGCCAGGAGGGGAGATACGCAGTATTTT. Translation gives CASSTTSGGARRGDTQYF.

In its sample, this clonotype was seen a few times. V and J are TRBV28 and TRBJ2-5; 10 nucleotides align to TRBD2. The J call is doubtful: the DNA matches TRBJ2-7 better. The CDR3 length is 14 residues. CDR1 MDHEN and CDR2 SYDVKM come from the germline V gene. The CDR3 nucleotides are TGTGCCAGCAGTCGTCTAGCGGGGGCCTACGAGCAGTACTTC. This codes for CASSRLAGAYEQYF.

The V call is TRBV7-2, the J call TRBJ2-1, with 11 bases fitting TRBD2. Per the germline V gene, CDR1 is SGHTA and CDR2 is FQGNSA. This CDR3 is built from 16 residues. Unmatched junction bases numbered 12, after V lost 5 bases and J lost 9 bases. CDR3 sequence reads: CASSHGDGTSGGEQFF. The CDR3 DNA reads as TGTGCCAGCAGCCATGGAGATGGGACTAGCGGCGGTGAGCAGTTCTTC.

This clonotype was seen only a few times. V is TRBV20-1 and J is TRBJ1-2; unclear D gene. Germline V gives CDR1 DFQATT, CDR2 SNEGSKA (reference sequence). The CDR3 length is 13 residues. V lost 0 bases and J 4 bases, leaving 9 bases between the germline ends. CDR3: CSARDPTSYGYTF. Here the CDR3 DNA reads TGCAGTGCTAGAGATCCCACAAGCTATGGCTACACCTTC.

This clonotype was observed once. This chain joins TRBV20-1 and TRBJ2-7; TRBD1 matches at 11 bases. The J call may not be correct, given that the DNA end is closer to TRBJ2-5. This CDR3 is built from 14 residues. Germline lookup yields CDR1 DFQATT and CDR2 SNEGSKA (reference sequence). The DNA of the CDR3 is TGCAGTGCTGGACAGGGGGCTCGAACGGAGACCCAGTACTTC. Encoded protein: CSAGQGARTETQYF.

The gene calls are TRBV5-1 and TRBJ1-5, with no clear D. The ends were cut back, 2 bases at V and 5 bases at J, with 8 bases in the middle. Germline V gene data show CDR1 as SGHRS and CDR2 as YFSETQ. There are 13 residues in the CDR3. DNA of the CDR3: TGCGCCAGCAGCTTCGGACCGGATCAGCCCCAGCATTTT. Protein sequence: CASSFGPDQPQHF.

The chain is built from TRBV20-1 and TRBJ1-5; tentative D call: TRBD1 (5 bases). Germline V gene sequence: CDR1 DFQATT, CDR2 SNEGSKA (reference sequence). V gave up 1 base and J gave up 0 bases, with 7 bases separating them. The CDR3 contains 14 residues. CDR3 loop: CSARGGDSNQPQHF. Written as DNA, the CDR3 is TGCAGTGCTAGAGGGGGGGATAGCAATCAGCCCCAGCATTTT.

This clonotype was detected a few times. This chain joins TRBV28 and TRBJ2-1; D is unresolved. Trimming shortened V by 4 bases and J by 6 bases, and 10 bases separated the two germline ends. Germline V gene data show CDR1 as MDHEN and CDR2 as SYDVKM. CDR3 length: 13 residues. Here the CDR3 reads CASSWSQINEQFF. The CDR3 DNA reads as TGTGCCAGCAGTTGGAGTCAGATCAATGAGCAGTTCTTC.

This clonotype was picked up many times. The chain is built from TRBV12-3 or TRBV12-4 and TRBJ2-7; the D gene is possibly TRBD1 (6 bases). The V end was cut by 6 bases, the J end by 1 base, with 7 bases between. The CDR3 length is 12 residues. The CDR3 reads CASRTGSYEQYF. In DNA, the CDR3 is TGTGCCAGCAGGACAGGATCCTACGAGCAGTACTTC.

There are a few counts of this clonotype. The CDR3 DNA reads TGTGCCAGCACGGAAAAGAACTATGGCTACACCTTC. Its translation: CASTEKNYGYTF. The chain carries TRBV28 and TRBJ1-2, with D uncertain. The CDR3 contains 12 residues. The ends were cut back, 7 bases at V and 2 bases at J, with 8 bases in the middle. Germline V gene sequence: CDR1 MDHEN, CDR2 SYDVKM.

This clonotype was seen a handful of times. J is TRBJ1-2 and V is TRBV13, with D unresolved. Germline V CDR1 and CDR2: PRHDT, FYEKMQ (reference sequence). V was cut by 1 base and J by 4 bases, with 7 bases left in between. CDR3 length: 13 amino acids. The CDR3 DNA is TGTGCCAGCAGCTTAGTTCTCCCCTATGGCTACACCTTC. Residues: CASSLVLPYGYTF.

Many counts were recorded for this clonotype. The chain carries TRBV7-2 and TRBJ2-5; D gene ambiguous. V shed 3 bases and J shed 8 bases, with 7 bases lying between them. This CDR3 region has 11 residues. Germline assignment: CDR1 SGHTA and CDR2 FQGNSA. DNA for the CDR3: TGTGCCAGCAGCTTTCCTGGAACCCAGTACTTC. Translating gives CASSFPGTQYF.

The chain recombines TRBV6-1 with TRBJ2-1, with 7 nucleotides matching TRBD1. In germline, CDR1 is MNHNS, CDR2 SASEGT. The CDR3 length is 13 residues. Germline trimming cut 2 bases from V and 10 bases from J; bases unmatched to any gene: 5. CDR3 protein: CASSEKLTGEQFF. In DNA, the CDR3 is TGTGCCAGCAGTGAAAAATTGACAGGGGAGCAGTTCTTC.

The CDR3 nucleotides read TGTGCCAGCATCGTGACAGGGTTGGGAGATACGCAGTATTTT. This translates into CASIVTGLGDTQYF. The gene calls are TRBV27 and TRBJ2-3, with 7 bases that match TRBD1. From germline, CDR1 is MNHEY and CDR2 SMNVEV (reference sequence). V dropped 7 bases and J dropped 5; count of bases not matched to a gene: 9. This CDR3 comprises 14 residues.

This clonotype was found a few times. The rearrangement uses TRBV6-5 and TRBJ2-7; 7 bases align to TRBD1. This CDR3 has 14 amino acids. The V and J ends lost 5 bases and 4 bases, in that order; junction bases with no gene match: 8. Germline V gene sequence: CDR1 MNHEY, CDR2 SVGAGI. Here the CDR3 DNA reads TGTGCCAGCAGTCTTAGGGGGCCGGTTTACGAGCAGTACTTC. This translates into CASSLRGPVYEQYF.

V is TRBV6-5 and J is TRBJ2-4; no clear D gene. The J call may be wrong; the DNA end is better matched by TRBJ2-7. The CDR3 length is 13 residues. Germline CDR1 is MNHEY and CDR2 is SVGAGI. The DNA for the CDR3 is TGTGCCAGCAGTTACTCGAGTGCGTACGAGCAGTACTTC. Translated: CASSYSSAYEQYF.

This chain links TRBV20-1 with TRBJ2-1; 15 bases fit TRBD2. CDR3 length: 15 residues. The germline V gene has CDR1 DFQATT and CDR2 SNEGSKA (reference sequence). The trim removed 4 bases at V and 4 bases at J, leaving 2 bases unmatched. DNA for the CDR3: TGCAGTGCTACCGGACTAGCGGGGGGGTACAATGAGCAGTTCTTC. Translation: CSATGLAGGYNEQFF.

J is TRBJ1-6 and V is TRBV28; D is ambiguous. The V end lost 6 bases, the J end lost 9 bases, and 12 bases lay between the germline ends. The CDR3 covers 13 residues. Germline CDR1 is MDHEN and CDR2 is SYDVKM. CDR3 bases: TGTGCCAGCAGGGGAGGGAACACTTCACCCCTCCACTTT. Its translation is CASRGGNTSPLHF.